These T cell receptor beta chains were read from a single sample in a study of long-term antiretroviral therapy in people with HIV. Here immunoSEQ multiplex PCR was the method, and the copy in TCRdb shows in-frame clones only, minus some. Of 30,000 to 40,000 clones in the sample, approximately 83% were seen once. Sequencing was performed on unsorted PBMCs, taken 2.2 years after starting antiretroviral therapy. These receptors were collected from a man between 18 and 35 years old with HIV. The CDR3 runs from the conserved cysteine through the conserved F or W. D genes are given only for firm matches. Expanded clones are given a class, and other clones once, few, many or no size at all.

v_gene	d_gene	abundance	j_gene	CDR3aa	CDR3nt
TRBV2	TRBD1	once	TRBJ2-7	CASSEPGQGGFEQYF	TGTGCCAGCAGTGAACCGGGACAGGGAGGCTTCGAGCAGTACTTC
TRBV27	NA	NA	TRBJ1-5	CASRTGSGADQPQHF	TGTGCCAGCAGAACCGGTTCAGGGGCTGATCAGCCCCAGCATTTT
TRBV18	NA	NA	TRBJ2-7	CASSPTTGPYEQYF	TGTGCCAGCTCACCCACGACAGGTCCCTACGAGCAGTACTTC
TRBV5-4	TRBD2	NA	TRBJ2-7	CASSSLAGGSYEQYF	TGTGCCAGCAGCTCCCTAGCGGGGGGTTCCTACGAGCAGTACTTC
TRBV11-2	TRBD2	NA	TRBJ2-1	CASSLGLVGVQFF	TGTGCCAGCAGCCTCGGACTAGTTGGAGTGCAGTTCTTC
TRBV7-2	NA	NA	TRBJ1-6	CASSLVGGRSPLHF	TGTGCCAGCAGCTTAGTAGGGGGGAGGTCACCCCTCCACTTT
TRBV19	TRBD1	NA	TRBJ1-1	CARSWTGHTEAFF	TGTGCCAGAAGCTGGACAGGGCACACTGAAGCTTTCTTT
TRBV18	NA	NA	TRBJ2-5	CASSPPEYQETQYF	TGTGCCAGCTCACCACCAGAGTACCAAGAGACCCAGTACTTC
TRBV6-1	NA	once	TRBJ2-2	CASYLGTSTGELFF	TGTGCCAGCTATCTCGGGACTTCCACCGGGGAGCTGTTTTTT
TRBV29-1	NA	NA	TRBJ1-2	CSCHQGDGYTF	TGCAGCTGCCATCAGGGTGATGGCTACACCTTC
TRBV9	NA	NA	TRBJ2-7	CASSGVTVPSYEQYF	TGTGCCAGCAGCGGAGTGACAGTCCCCTCCTACGAGCAGTACTTC
TRBV5-1	TRBD1	NA	TRBJ2-5	CASRRGQGFTQYF	TGCGCCAGCAGACGCGGACAGGGGTTCACCCAGTACTTC
TRBV5-6	NA	NA	TRBJ2-3	CASSFIHPTRGFTDTQYF	TGTGCCAGCAGCTTTATACACCCCACTAGGGGATTTACAGATACGCAGTATTTT
TRBV5-1	NA	NA	TRBJ1-2	CASSLPPNYGYTF	TGCGCCAGCAGCCTTCCTCCGAACTATGGCTACACCTTC
TRBV23-1	NA	once	TRBJ2-7	CASSQIGLSYEQYF	TGCGCCAGCAGTCAAATCGGGCTGTCCTACGAGCAGTACTTC
TRBV7-9	NA	few	TRBJ2-7	CASSIGSLDEQYF	TGTGCCAGCAGCATCGGGTCCCTGGACGAGCAGTACTTC
TRBV6-5	NA	NA	TRBJ1-1	CASSSGRGAFF	TGTGCCAGCAGTTCGGGACGGGGAGCTTTCTTT
TRBV5-6	NA	NA	TRBJ2-6	CASSFPTSGANVLTF	TGTGCCAGCAGCTTCCCCACCTCTGGGGCCAACGTCCTGACTTTC
TRBV30	NA	NA	TRBJ1-5	CAWSEDSVNQPQHF	TGTGCCTGGAGTGAGGACAGTGTCAATCAGCCCCAGCATTTT
TRBV29-1	TRBD2	NA	TRBJ2-5	CSVEEGTRMETQYF	TGCAGCGTTGAAGAGGGGACTAGAATGGAGACCCAGTACTTC
TRBV18	TRBD2	NA	TRBJ2-1	CASSPGLAGVFEQFF	TGTGCCAGCTCACCGGGACTAGCGGGAGTGTTTGAGCAGTTCTTC
TRBV28	NA	NA	TRBJ1-2	CASSSPLMGVGWGYTF	TGTGCCAGCAGTTCACCCCTAATGGGGGTGGGATGGGGCTACACCTTC
TRBV5-1	NA	once	TRBJ1-4	CASSSETGGSEKLFF	TGCGCCAGCAGCAGCGAGACAGGAGGGAGTGAAAAACTGTTTTTT
TRBV12-5	NA	NA	TRBJ2-3	CASGLRQGTDTQYF	TGTGCTAGTGGTTTGAGGCAGGGGACAGATACGCAGTATTTT
TRBV19	TRBD2	NA	TRBJ2-7	CASKLAGGPIYEQYF	TGTGCCAGTAAATTGGCGGGAGGGCCAATCTACGAGCAGTACTTC
TRBV6-5	TRBD1	NA	TRBJ2-5	CASSYSGQGGETQYF	TGTGCCAGCAGTTACTCGGGACAGGGCGGAGAGACCCAGTACTTC
TRBV5-6	TRBD1	NA	TRBJ1-4	CASNRGVDEKLFF	TGTGCCAGCAACAGGGGAGTCGACGAAAAACTGTTTTTT
TRBV27	TRBD2	NA	TRBJ2-3	CASSFREGDTQYF	TGTGCCAGCAGTTTTCGGGAGGGTGATACGCAGTATTTT
TRBV10-3	NA	NA	TRBJ2-3	CAIGNSGPDTQYF	TGTGCCATCGGGAATTCGGGACCAGATACGCAGTATTTT
TRBV5-6	TRBD1	once	TRBJ2-7	CASSPGTAYEQYF	TGTGCCAGCAGCCCCGGGACAGCCTACGAGCAGTACTTC
TRBV6-5	TRBD1	NA	TRBJ1-1	CASSYGDSMNTEAFF	TGTGCCAGCAGTTACGGGGACAGCATGAACACTGAAGCTTTCTTT
TRBV11-3	TRBD1	NA	TRBJ1-5	CASSSPGQAPGSNQPQHF	TGTGCCAGCAGCTCTCCGGGACAGGCGCCAGGTAGCAATCAGCCCCAGCATTTT
TRBV6-1	NA	NA	TRBJ1-6	CASRAASPLHF	TGTGCCAGCAGAGCCGCTTCACCCCTCCACTTT
TRBV28	NA	NA	TRBJ1-1	CASHFLSGAAEAFF	TGTGCCAGCCACTTTCTCTCAGGGGCAGCTGAAGCTTTCTTT
TRBV15	TRBD2	NA	TRBJ2-7	CATSRDELAGKSYEQYF	TGTGCCACCAGCAGAGATGAACTAGCGGGGAAATCCTACGAGCAGTACTTC
TRBV27	NA	NA	TRBJ2-1	CASSPTVGIYEQFF	TGTGCCAGCAGTCCCACGGTAGGGATATATGAGCAGTTCTTC
TRBV7-9	TRBD1	NA	TRBJ1-2	CASSLGRQGGYGYTF	TGTGCCAGCAGCTTAGGCCGACAGGGGGGCTATGGCTACACCTTC
TRBV21-1	NA	NA	TRBJ2-1	CASSKAKRGTYNEQFF	TGTGCCAGCAGCAAAGCTAAGCGGGGGACCTACAATGAGCAGTTCTTC
TRBV18	NA	NA	TRBJ2-7	CASSPSLGDYEQYF	TGTGCCAGCTCACCGAGCCTCGGGGACTACGAGCAGTACTTC
TRBV11-2	NA	NA	TRBJ1-2	CASSLTGYGYTF	TGTGCCAGCAGCTTAACTGGGTATGGCTACACCTTC
TRBV20-1	NA	NA	TRBJ2-7	CSAPTYYEQYF	TGCAGTGCGCCGACTTATTACGAGCAGTACTTC
TRBV6-5	NA	NA	TRBJ1-4	CASSLGAGLRMFF	TGTGCCAGCAGCCTAGGGGCGGGGTTAAGAATGTTTTTT
TRBV29-1	NA	NA	TRBJ1-1	CTVSRNTEAFF	TGCACCGTATCAAGGAACACTGAAGCTTTCTTT
TRBV19	NA	NA	TRBJ2-1	CASSIPPRGGRNEQFF	TGTGCCAGTAGTATACCCCCCAGAGGGGGTCGGAATGAGCAGTTCTTC
TRBV11-2	TRBD2	NA	TRBJ2-7	CASSRTSPDEQYF	TGTGCCAGCAGTCGGACTAGCCCCGACGAGCAGTACTTC
TRBV5-4	NA	NA	TRBJ1-2	CASSLRVTFGANYGYTF	TGTGCCAGCAGCTTGCGCGTGACGTTCGGAGCTAACTATGGCTACACCTTC
TRBV6-1	TRBD1	NA	TRBJ2-1	CASSEYYYGTGDGNEQFF	TGTGCCAGCAGTGAATATTACTATGGGACAGGGGACGGCAATGAGCAGTTCTTC
TRBV5-4	TRBD1	NA	TRBJ2-2	CASSLDLVGQGGGAGELFF	TGTGCCAGCAGCTTGGACTTAGTCGGACAGGGAGGTGGGGCCGGGGAGCTGTTTTTT
TRBV28	TRBD1	NA	TRBJ1-2	CASADEDRERVNYGYTF	TGTGCCAGCGCCGACGAGGACAGGGAAAGGGTGAACTATGGCTACACCTTC
TRBV5-1	NA	NA	TRBJ1-1	CASSQIGRRSNLNTEAFF	TGCGCCAGCAGCCAAATCGGACGCCGATCCAATCTGAACACTGAAGCTTTCTTT
TRBV19	NA	NA	TRBJ2-2	CASSTPFGAGELFF	TGTGCCAGTAGTACCCCATTCGGGGCCGGGGAGCTGTTTTTT
TRBV27	NA	NA	TRBJ1-1	CASSLWAGEATEAFF	TGTGCCAGCAGTTTATGGGCAGGGGAGGCCACTGAAGCTTTCTTT
TRBV2	NA	NA	TRBJ2-1	CASSASGYNEQFF	TGTGCCAGCAGTGCGAGCGGGTACAATGAGCAGTTCTTC
TRBV4-1	NA	NA	TRBJ2-5	CASSQGGETQYF	TGCGCCAGCAGCCAAGGTGGGGAGACCCAGTACTTC